This T cell receptor beta chain was captured in a study of OX40 agonist ivuxolimab in advanced cancers. Study-wide background: Ivuxolimab, an antibody that agonizes OX40 (CD134), was administered to the patients.

Samples of blood were obtained at baseline, on cycle 4 day 1, and on cycle 7 day 1. Study-wide findings and caveats: Normalized expansion of T-cell clones was also low for some nonresponders. Dosing at 0.1 to 3.0 mg/kg was accompanied by clonal expansion of CD4+ and CD8+ blood T cells by week 6.

The protocol was immunoSEQ multiplex PCR, while the TCRdb copy is restricted to in-frame clones and leaves out a portion. The sample lists 90,000 to 100,000 clones; 75% to 90% were seen once. A remark on this clone: Its target is unknown.

The CDR3 covers 15 residues. CDR1 and CDR2 (germline): SGHTA, FQGTGA. With 5 bases clipped from V and 4 bases from J, the junction kept 6 bases outside the gene matches. The sequence was obtained from an adult with an advanced solid tumor such as melanoma, head and neck, liver or kidney cancer. This material consisted of CD4+ or CD8+ T cells sorted from blood, taken in a trial of the OX40 agonist ivuxolimab. The chain has TRBV7-3 and TRBJ2-3; 10 bases match TRBD2. The DNA of the CDR3 is TGTGCCAGCAGCCAACTCGGGACTAGCGCAGATACGCAGTATTTT. Encoded protein: CASSQLGTSADTQYF.